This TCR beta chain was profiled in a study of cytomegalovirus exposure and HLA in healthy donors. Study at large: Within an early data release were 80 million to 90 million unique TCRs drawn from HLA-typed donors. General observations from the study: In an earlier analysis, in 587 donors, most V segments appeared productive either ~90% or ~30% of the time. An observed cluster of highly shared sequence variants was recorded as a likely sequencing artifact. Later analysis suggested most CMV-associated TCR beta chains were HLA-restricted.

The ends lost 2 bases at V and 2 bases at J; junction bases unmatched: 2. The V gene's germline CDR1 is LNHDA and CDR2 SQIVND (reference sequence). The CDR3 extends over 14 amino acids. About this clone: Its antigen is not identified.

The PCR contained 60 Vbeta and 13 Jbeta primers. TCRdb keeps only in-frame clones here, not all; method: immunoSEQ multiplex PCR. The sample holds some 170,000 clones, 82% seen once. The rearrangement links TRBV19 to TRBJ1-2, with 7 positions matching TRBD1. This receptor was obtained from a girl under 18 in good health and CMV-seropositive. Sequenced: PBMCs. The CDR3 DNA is TGTGCCAGTAGTATAAGACAGGGCAACTATGGCTACACCTTC. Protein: CASSIRQGNYGYTF.